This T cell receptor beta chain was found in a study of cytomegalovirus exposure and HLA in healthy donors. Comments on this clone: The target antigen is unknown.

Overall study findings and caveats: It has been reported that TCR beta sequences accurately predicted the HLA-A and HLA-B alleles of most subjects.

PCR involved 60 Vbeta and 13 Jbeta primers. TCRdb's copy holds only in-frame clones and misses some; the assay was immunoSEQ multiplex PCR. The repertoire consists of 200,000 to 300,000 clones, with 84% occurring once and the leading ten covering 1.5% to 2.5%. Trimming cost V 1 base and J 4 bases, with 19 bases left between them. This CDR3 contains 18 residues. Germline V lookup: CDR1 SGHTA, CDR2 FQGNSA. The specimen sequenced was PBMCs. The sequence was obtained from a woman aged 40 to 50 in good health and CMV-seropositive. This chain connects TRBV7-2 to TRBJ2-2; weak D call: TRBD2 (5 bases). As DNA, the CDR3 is TGTGCCAGCAGCTTAGGCGCTATCTTAATTCGGGGCACCGGGGAGCTGTTTTTT. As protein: CASSLGAILIRGTGELFF.